Following are 11 T cell receptor beta chains from one sample sequenced in a study of T-cell reconstitution after alpha-beta-depleted transplantation in children. Unique molecular identifiers were built into the TCRbeta library. MiXCR, applied by TCRdb to the PCR reads, yields one record per CDR3 protein. The table lists 120,000 to 150,000 distinct CDR3 sequences, 8% to 10% of them singletons. Here the sequenced sample was PBMCs, mostly from graft donor cells, taken 180 days after TCRalphabeta/CD19-depleted stem cell transplant. These receptors came from a female patient aged 2-15 years who had a stem cell transplant for congenital amegakaryocytic thrombocytopenia, so the T cells may come from the graft donor.

This clonotype appeared many times. The chain has TRBV5-1 and TRBJ2-5; possibly TRBD1 for D (6 bases). CDR1 SGHRS and CDR2 YFSETQ come from the germline V gene. The CDR3 consists of 14 residues. With 0 bases removed from V and 2 bases from J, the gap between germline ends came to 8 bases. In nucleotides, the CDR3 is TGCGCCAGCAGCTTGGGACAGGTTCAAGAGACCCAGTACTTC. This sequence encodes CASSLGQVQETQYF.

This clonotype occurred many times. The DNA for the CDR3 is TGCAGCGTTGGGAACAGGTCCTACGAGCAGTACTTC. Translating it yields CSVGNRSYEQYF. The chain uses TRBV29-1 and TRBJ2-7, with D possibly being TRBD1 (5 bases). The CDR3 runs to 12 residues. Between the trimmed V and J ends, which lost 4 bases and 1 base, there was a span of 8 bases. Per germline, CDR1 SQVTM and CDR2 ANQGSEA.

The chain carries TRBV6-5 and TRBJ2-1; D perhaps matches TRBD1 (5 bases). Trimming removed 4 bases at V and 0 bases at J, with 13 bases between. The CDR3 covers 16 residues. Germline loops: CDR1 MNHEY, CDR2 SVGAGI. The CDR3 DNA reads as TGTGCCAGCAGTTGGGCTGCTAGGGGCTCCTACAATGAGCAGTTCTTC. The encoded protein is CASSWAARGSYNEQFF.

This clonotype was observed a few times. V gene TRBV7-9 combines with J gene TRBJ2-7; D unclear. The V gene's germline CDR1 is SEHNR and CDR2 FQNEAQ (reference sequence). V lost 5 bases and J 1 base, leaving 9 bases between the germline ends. The CDR3 has 13 amino acids. CDR3 nucleotides: TGTGCCAGCAGCCCCCCAGGTTCCTACGAGCAGTACTTC. Translating gives CASSPPGSYEQYF.

This clonotype was recorded a few times. One junction end disagrees with the germline gene, perhaps due to a read error. The J gene is TRBJ2-6, the V gene TRBV12-3 or TRBV12-4; unclear D gene. The CDR3 loop spans 18 amino acids. The DNA of the CDR3 is TGTGCCCGCAGTCCCTACCTCGACGAGCCCTCTGGGGCCAACGTCCTGACTTTC. The encoded protein is CARSPYLDEPSGANVLTF.

This clonotype was found many times. The V and J genes are TRBV18 and TRBJ2-3, with D perhaps matching TRBD1 (6 bases). The CDR3 is 15 residues long. Per the germline V gene, CDR1 is KGHSH and CDR2 is LQKENI. Trimming pared 2 bases from V and 0 bases from J, leaving 9 bases between. DNA for the CDR3: TGTGCCAGCTCACCAGGACAGCTTAGCACAGATACGCAGTATTTT. Protein product: CASSPGQLSTDTQYF. Full variable domain (missing parts from reference TRBV18 and TRBJ2-3): NAGVMQNPRHLVRRRGQEARLRCSPMKGHSHVYWYRQLPEEGLKFMVYLQKENIIDESGMPKERFSAEFPKEGPSILRIQQVVRGDSAAYFCASSPGQLSTDTQYFGPGTRLTVL.

Ten or more counts support this clonotype. The chain carries TRBV12-3 or TRBV12-4 and TRBJ1-1; unclear D gene. The CDR3 sequence is 13 residues long. Trimming removed 6 bases at V and 0 bases at J, with 8 bases between. In nucleotides, the CDR3 is TGTGCCAGCAGCCTGAGTTTGAACACTGAAGCTTTCTTT. It yields the protein CASSLSLNTEAFF.

This clonotype was counted many times. The V and J genes are TRBV7-3 and TRBJ2-1; D is perhaps TRBD2 (5 bases). Trimming shortened V by 4 bases and J by 8 bases, and 15 bases separated the two germline ends. From germline, CDR1 is SGHTA and CDR2 FQGTGA. The CDR3 runs to 14 residues. The CDR3 sequence: CASSSSGNGDEQFF. CDR3 DNA sequence: TGTGCCAGCAGCTCCTCCGGGAACGGGGATGAGCAGTTCTTC.

This clonotype has a count of ten or more. The V and J genes are TRBV4-1 and TRBJ2-1; D is possibly TRBD2 (5 bases). The CDR3 is made up of 15 amino acids. The germline V gene has CDR1 MGHRA and CDR2 YSYEKL. Trimming shortened V by 1 base and J by 8 bases, and 15 bases separated the two germline ends. The CDR3 DNA sequence: TGCGCCAGCAGCCAAGTGTCCCCGGGGATCTATGAGCAGTTCTTC. Its protein product is CASSQVSPGIYEQFF.

This clonotype was seen a few times. The chain combines TRBV28 with TRBJ2-5, with unresolved D. V was trimmed by 7 bases and J by 5 bases, leaving 20 bases between them. In germline, CDR1 is MDHEN, CDR2 SYDVKM. The CDR3 length is 15 residues. This chain's CDR3 is CASTFRPPMQETQYF. The CDR3 coding sequence is TGTGCCAGCACCTTCCGGCCCCCGATGCAGGAGACCCAGTACTTC.

This clonotype was counted many times. The chain couples TRBV6-2 or TRBV6-3 to TRBJ2-7; D unresolved. The CDR3 extends over 14 amino acids. The V gene lost 1 base and the J gene lost 6 bases, with 13 bases spanning the gap. Germline CDR1 is MNHEY and CDR2 is SVGEGT. In nucleotides, the CDR3 is TGTGCCAGCAGTTACTACGGACCACCACGCGAGCAGTACTTC. Protein product: CASSYYGPPREQYF.